The source of this TCR beta chain is a study of blood T cell repertoires in COVID-19. Study background: Sample material is recorded as cDNA or gDNA derived from T cells, B-cell-depleted T cells, or PBMCs.

Per the original methods: Scientists estimated how many nucleated cells there were by amplifying reference gene primers. Generated by immunoSEQ multiplex PCR, the TCRdb table keeps only in-frame clones and is missing some. The V and J calls and clone size were taken over from that table, and D and trimming were inferred from the DNA. The sample holds fewer than 350,000 clones, almost 85% seen once. V lost 6 bases, J lost 2 bases, and 9 bases lay in between. Germline lookup yields CDR1 SGHDT and CDR2 YYEEEE. The CDR3 extends over 12 amino acids. Sequenced sample: peripheral blood. The source is a human donor in a cohort sampled during active COVID-19. V and J are TRBV5-6 and TRBJ2-7, with D unclear. CDR3 residues: CASNRATYEQYF. Written as DNA, the CDR3 is TGTGCCAGCAACAGAGCAACCTACGAGCAGTACTTC. Using reference TRBV5-6 and TRBJ2-7 for the parts outside the CDR3, the full variable domain is DAGVTQSPTHLIKTRGQQVTLRCSPKSGHDTVSWYQQALGQGPQFIFQYYEEEERQRGNFPDRFSGHQFPNYSSELNVNALLLGDSALYLCASNRATYEQYFGPGTRLTVT.